The rows below give T cell receptor beta chains drawn from one sample of a study of T-cell reconstitution after alpha-beta-depleted transplantation in children. TCRdb redid the calling of the PCR reads with MiXCR, one entry per CDR3 protein. The sample has about 830,000 distinct CDR3 sequences; around 17% are singletons. The source material was PBMCs, mostly from graft donor cells, sampled 360 days after TCRalphabeta/CD19-depleted stem cell transplant. All receptors derive from a male patient younger than 18 who had a stem cell transplant for acute lymphoblastic leukemia, so the T cells may come from the graft donor. CDR3s include the opening cysteine and the closing phenylalanine or tryptophan. A D gene is named only where the DNA matches it firmly. Clone sizes are given selectively: once, few, many, or a class where the clone is expanded.

D gene	clone size	J gene	V gene	CDR3 DNA	CDR3 protein
TRBD1	many	TRBJ2-6	TRBV18	TGTGCCAGCTCACCGCGACAGGGGGCTACCCCCTCTGGGGCCAACGTCCTGACTTTC	CASSPRQGATPSGANVLTF
.	.	TRBJ2-1	TRBV5-1	TGCGCCAGCAGCCAAGGGACCCCCAGCTCCTACAATGAGCAGTTCTTC	CASSQGTPSSYNEQFF
.	few	TRBJ2-4	TRBV21-1	TGTGCCAGCAGCACCGATAGGGTTCCGATACTAGCCAAAAACATTCAGTACTTC	CASSTDRVPILAKNIQYF
TRBD2	many	TRBJ2-1	TRBV5-1	TGCGCCAGCGTTCTAGCGGGAGGGCCGGGTTATAAGCAGTTCTTC	CASVLAGGPGYKQFF
TRBD2	.	TRBJ2-1	TRBV29-1	TGCAGCGTTGACCGCTTCGGGGGGGTGAGCTCCTACAATGAGCAGTTCTTC	CSVDRFGGVSSYNEQFF
TRBD2	few	TRBJ2-2	TRBV6-5	TGTGCCAGCAGTTACCCGGGGGGCACCGGGGAGCTGTTTTTT	CASSYPGGTGELFF
.	.	TRBJ2-1	TRBV18	TGTGCCAGCTCACCGACGGGGATCACCTACAATGAGCAGTTCTTC	CASSPTGITYNEQFF
TRBD2	many	TRBJ2-3	TRBV20-1	TGCAGTGCTAATCTCGGCGGGAGAGCGATAGATACGCAGTATTTT	CSANLGGRAIDTQYF
TRBD1	.	TRBJ2-2	TRBV10-1	TGCGCCAGCAGTCCGGACAGGGCCCTTAGTAGATCCGGGGAGCTGTTTTTT	CASSPDRALSRSGELFF
.	few	TRBJ1-5	TRBV20-1	TGCAGTGCTAGCCGGGCAGATTATCAGCCCCAGCATTTT	CSASRADYQPQHF
TRBD1	many	TRBJ1-2	TRBV29-1	TGCAGCGTTACGGGACAGGGGCTCTATGGCTACACCTTC	CSVTGQGLYGYTF
TRBD2	few	TRBJ2-1	TRBV5-1	TGCGCCAGCAGCCGGGGGACTAGCGGGTATTACAATGAGCAGTTCTTC	CASSRGTSGYYNEQFF
TRBD2	few	TRBJ2-3	TRBV4-2	TGTGCCAGCAGCCAAGACGGACGGGAGGGCTGGACAGATACGCAGTATTTT	CASSQDGREGWTDTQYF
.	.	TRBJ2-7	TRBV12-3/TRBV12-4	TGTGCCAGCAGTTCGCCCGGCGGGAAGAACCACGAGCAGTACTTC	CASSSPGGKNHEQYF
.	few	TRBJ2-1	TRBV4-2	TGTGCCAGCAGCCAAGTCCCTCCAGGGGAAGGGGTGTTGGATGAGCAGTTCTTC	CASSQVPPGEGVLDEQFF
TRBD2	many	TRBJ2-1	TRBV10-1	TGCGCCACTTATAGGACTAGCGGGAGGCATCCGGAGTCCTACAATGAGCAGTTCTTC	CATYRTSGRHPESYNEQFF
.	few	TRBJ1-1	TRBV4-1	TGCGCCAGCGAGGGACCGGGACGAAACACTGAAGCTTTCTTT	CASEGPGRNTEAFF
.	.	TRBJ2-2	TRBV7-6	TGTGCCAGCAGCTTAGTAGGGGGAGATCCCGGGGAGCTGTTTTTT	CASSLVGGDPGELFF
.	.	TRBJ2-7	TRBV1	TGCACCAGCAGCCTCTGCGGGAGGGGCGAGCAGTACTTC	CTSSLCGRGEQYF
.	.	TRBJ2-1	TRBV7-6	TGTGCCAGCAGCAAGGTTGTGGGGCCGGATTACAATGAGCAGTTCTTC	CASSKVVGPDYNEQFF
TRBD2	many	TRBJ2-1	TRBV5-1	TGCGCCAGCAGACGGACTAGCGAGAGCTCCTACAATGAGCAGTTCTTC	CASRRTSESSYNEQFF
.	few	TRBJ2-7	TRBV4-1	TGCGCCAGCAGCCAAACGAGGACAGTGGAGGCCTACGAGCAGTACTTC	CASSQTRTVEAYEQYF
TRBD1	.	TRBJ2-1	TRBV23-1	TGCGCTTCAGAGACAGGGTCCTACAATGAGCAGTTCTTC	CASETGSYNEQFF
TRBD2	few	TRBJ2-2	TRBV4-2	TGTGCCATAAGCGGGATACACACCGGGGAGCTGTTTTTT	CAISGIHTGELFF
TRBD2	.	TRBJ2-3	TRBV12-3/TRBV12-4	TGTGCCAGCAGTCCCCGGGTAGCGGGAGGCGCAGATACGCAGTATTTT	CASSPRVAGGADTQYF
TRBD1	many	TRBJ2-6	TRBV5-5	TGTGCCAGCAGCGCCCTTGGACAGGGGCACTCTGGGGCCAACGTCCTGACTTTC	CASSALGQGHSGANVLTF
TRBD1	many	TRBJ1-2	TRBV29-1	TGCAGCGTTGGGACAGGGACCCTCTATGGCTACACCTTC	CSVGTGTLYGYTF
.	few	TRBJ2-7	TRBV12-3/TRBV12-4	TGTGCCAGCAGTTTAGACCTGGCGGACGAGCAGTACTTC	CASSLDLADEQYF
.	few	TRBJ2-1	TRBV7-6	TGTGCCAGCAGCTTAGGTTTGACGGACAATGAGCAGTTCTTC	CASSLGLTDNEQFF
.	few	TRBJ2-1	TRBV4-1	TGCGCCAGCAGCCAGGGGGACAATGAGCAGTTCTTC	CASSQGDNEQFF
.	few	TRBJ2-1	TRBV29-1	TGCAGCGTTGTTAGCGGACCCTACAATGAGCAGTTCTTC	CSVVSGPYNEQFF
.	.	TRBJ1-2	TRBV29-1	TGCAGCGTTGACCAGACAGGAGATATCTATGGCTACACCTTC	CSVDQTGDIYGYTF
TRBD1	.	TRBJ1-4	TRBV29-1	TGCAGCGTTGAGCGACAGGGTGGTGAAAAACTGTTTTTT	CSVERQGGEKLFF
.	many	TRBJ2-1	TRBV24-1	TGTGCCACCAGTGATTTGGGCGGCCCCTACAATGAGCAGTTCTTC	CATSDLGGPYNEQFF
.	many	TRBJ2-7	TRBV29-1	TGCAGCGTTGACGGGAGCTCCTACGAGCAGTACTTC	CSVDGSSYEQYF
.	few	TRBJ2-7	TRBV5-1	TGCGCCAGCGCTTTGCAGGACGGAACGACCTACGAGCAGTACTTC	CASALQDGTTYEQYF
.	once	TRBJ2-1	TRBV15	TGTGCCACCAGCACTCCATACACAGACAATGAGCAGTTCTTC	CATSTPYTDNEQFF
TRBD2	.	TRBJ2-3	TRBV11-3	TGTGCCAGCAGCTTCTTATCGACTAGCGGGAGGGTGAGGGGCACAGATACGCAGTATTTT	CASSFLSTSGRVRGTDTQYF
TRBD2	.	TRBJ2-1	TRBV3-1	TGTGCCAGCAGGCGGACTAGCCTTCCACACAATGAGCAGTTCTTC	CASRRTSLPHNEQFF
.	.	TRBJ2-3	TRBV20-1	TGCAGTGCTAGTTGGGCCCCTAGCACAGATACGCAGTATTTT	CSASWAPSTDTQYF
TRBD1	.	TRBJ2-5	TRBV11-2	TGTGCCAGCAGCCATGGACAGGGGCAAGAGACCCAGTACTTC	CASSHGQGQETQYF
.	many	TRBJ2-5	TRBV11-2	TGTGCCAGCAGCTTCCAAAGCTCTCCCGGGACACCGATGCGGACCCAGTACTTC	CASSFQSSPGTPMRTQYF
TRBD2	few	TRBJ2-4	TRBV10-2	TGCGCCAGCAGTGGGGCCGTAGCGGGAAGTAACATTCAGTACTTC	CASSGAVAGSNIQYF